The next 18 T cell receptor beta chains were all read from a single sample in a study of blood T cell repertoires in COVID-19. Only in-frame clones appear in the TCRdb table, and some are missing; sequencing was by immunoSEQ multiplex PCR. The sample consists of approximately 150,000 clones, approximately 92% of them appearing once. Sequenced input: peripheral blood. These receptors were taken from a man aged 18 to 30 with COVID-19, enrolled during active disease.

The table lists this clone with a count of one. J is TRBJ1-4 and V is TRBV9; 8 bases match TRBD1. Trimming cost V 4 bases and J 7 bases; bases outside gene matches: 6. This CDR3 spans 14 amino acids. CDR1 and CDR2 (germline): SGDLS, YYNGEE. This chain's CDR3 is CASSRGQGGEKLFF. DNA of the CDR3: TGTGCCAGCAGCAGAGGACAGGGCGGTGAAAAACTGTTTTTT.

The chain recombines TRBV2 with TRBJ2-5; 9 bases match TRBD1. The CDR3 length is 14 residues. Unmatched junction bases numbered 5, after V lost 5 bases and J lost 4 bases. Germline lookup yields CDR1 SNHLY and CDR2 FYNNEI. CDR3 bases: TGTGCCAGCAGTCGGGACAGGGCTCCAGAGACCCAGTACTTC. The encoded protein is CASSRDRAPETQYF.

This chain links TRBV4-3 with TRBJ1-1; no definite D call. CDR3 length equals 16 residues. Trimming removed 0 bases at V and 0 bases at J, with 11 bases between. Germline V CDR1 and CDR2: LGHNA, YSLEER. For the CDR3, the DNA is TGCGCCAGCAGCCAAGACGAGGGAACGATGAACACTGAAGCTTTCTTT. It codes for CASSQDEGTMNTEAFF.

The chain couples TRBV19 to TRBJ1-1; 7 nucleotides align to TRBD1. With V trimmed by 7 bases and J by 8 bases, 19 bases remained unmatched. Germline CDR1 is LNHDA and CDR2 is SQIVND (reference sequence). The CDR3 extends over 16 amino acids. The CDR3 reads CASTGLGQQGITEAFF. CDR3 DNA sequence: TGTGCCAGTACCGGGCTGGGCCAACAGGGGATTACCGAAGCTTTCTTT. Variable domain in full (rest from reference TRBV19 and TRBJ1-1): DGGITQSPKYLFRKEGQNVTLSCEQNLNHDAMYWYRQDPGQGLRLIYYSQIVNDFQKGDIAEGYSVSREKKESFPLTVTSAQKNPTAFYLCASTGLGQQGITEAFFGQGTRLTVV.

The chain has TRBV28 and TRBJ2-7; 8 positions agree with TRBD1. J was trimmed by 0 bases and V by 5 bases; bases with no gene match: 9. The CDR3 runs 16 residues. Germline CDR1 is MDHEN and CDR2 is SYDVKM. The CDR3 sequence is CASSATGATGSYEQYF. The CDR3 DNA is TGTGCCAGCAGTGCGACAGGGGCGACGGGCTCCTACGAGCAGTACTTC.

This clone was observed once. This chain links TRBV10-3 with TRBJ2-3, with D maybe TRBD2 (5 bases). The V gene lost 0 bases and the J gene lost 0 bases, with 7 bases spanning the gap. The CDR3 spans 15 residues. Germline CDR1 and CDR2: ENHRY and SYGVKD. The CDR3: CAISESGGSTDTQYF. CDR3 nucleotide sequence: TGTGCCATCAGTGAGTCGGGCGGGAGCACAGATACGCAGTATTTT.

V and J are TRBV19 and TRBJ1-5; 10 nucleotides agree with TRBD1. Losses at the gene ends were 3 bases for V and 9 bases for J; bases not matched to a gene: 14. The CDR3 contains 17 residues. The germline V gene has CDR1 LNHDA and CDR2 SQIVND (reference sequence). CDR3 region: CASSIRGTGAFQRPQHF. In DNA, the CDR3 is TGTGCCAGTAGTATTAGGGGGACAGGGGCCTTTCAACGGCCCCAGCATTTT.

This chain joins TRBV6-5 and TRBJ2-2, with D perhaps matching TRBD1 (6 bases). CDR1 and CDR2 (germline): MNHEY, SVGAGI. The CDR3 spans 12 residues. Between the trimmed V and J ends, which lost 10 bases and 4 bases, there was a span of 10 bases. Here the CDR3 DNA reads TGTGCCACCTCCAGGGGCACCGGGGAGCTGTTTTTT. Its translation is CATSRGTGELFF.

The chain employs TRBV27 and TRBJ2-7, with 10 bases identical to TRBD1. The CDR3 consists of 12 residues. CDR1 MNHEY and CDR2 SMNVEV come from the germline V gene (reference sequence). V was clipped by 8 bases and J by 5 bases; unmatched bases: 3. CDR3: CASGQGGNEQYF. The CDR3 DNA follows: TGTGCCAGCGGACAGGGGGGCAACGAGCAGTACTTC.

This rearrangement joins TRBV24-1 to TRBJ2-1, with 8 bases fitting TRBD1. The V gene's germline CDR1 is KGHDR and CDR2 SFDVKD. The V segment lost 8 bases and the J segment 6 bases; nucleotides outside the gene matches: 8. The CDR3 has 14 residues. The CDR3 DNA reads TGTGCCACCAAGACCGGGACAGGAGGCAATGAGCAGTTCTTC. Its translation: CATKTGTGGNEQFF.

The rearrangement uses TRBV27 and TRBJ2-7; TRBD1 might be the D (7 bases). The V end was cut by 3 bases, the J end by 5 bases, with 14 bases between. CDR1 and CDR2 from the germline V gene are MNHEY and SMNVEV (reference sequence). The CDR3 loop spans 14 amino acids. The CDR3 nucleotides are TGTGCCAGCAGTTTCCACAGGGGAGGCCACGAGCAGTACTTC. As protein: CASSFHRGGHEQYF.

The chain couples TRBV19 to TRBJ2-1; 11 nucleotides agree with TRBD1. From germline, CDR1 is LNHDA and CDR2 SQIVND (reference sequence). The CDR3 covers 16 residues. The junction had 3 bases not matched to a gene; V was cut back by 4 bases and J by 1 base. The CDR3 is CASSRDRGTSYNEQFF. The CDR3 DNA follows: TGTGCCAGTAGTAGGGACAGGGGGACTTCCTACAATGAGCAGTTCTTC.

The chain uses TRBV10-1 and TRBJ2-7; 12 bases match TRBD2. Germline assignment: CDR1 WNHNN and CDR2 SYGVQD (reference sequence). The junction had 33 bases not matched to a gene; V was cut back by 11 bases and J by 4 bases. This CDR3 comprises 22 residues. The CDR3 loop reads CAACHPLLAGGLQRVSTYEQYF. CDR3 in DNA: TGCGCCGCATGCCACCCATTACTAGCGGGAGGCCTACAGAGGGTGTCTACTTACGAGCAGTACTTC.

The V call is TRBV2, the J call TRBJ1-6, with D unclear. V lost 7 bases and J lost 6, with 4 bases in between. The CDR3 runs to 11 residues. Germline CDR1 is SNHLY and CDR2 is FYNNEI. CDR3 in amino acids: CASTSNSPLHF. The CDR3 DNA follows: TGTGCCAGCACGTCTAATTCACCCCTCCACTTT.

The genes are TRBV5-1 and TRBJ2-4; 10 positions match TRBD2. This CDR3 comprises 14 residues. Trimming removed 4 bases from V and 8 bases from J; junction bases left unmatched: 6. Germline CDR1 SGHRS, CDR2 YFSETQ. The DNA for the CDR3 is TGCGCCAGCAGCCTATCCGGGACTAGCGACATTCAGTACTTC. Its protein is CASSLSGTSDIQYF.

The chain uses TRBV30 and TRBJ2-3, with D possibly being TRBD2 (6 bases). V was shortened by 7 bases and J by 5 bases, with 28 bases between the two germline ends. Germline CDR1 reads GTSNPN; CDR2 reads SVGIG (reference sequence). This CDR3 contains 17 residues. The CDR3 sequence is CAYSLLAGSGVGDTQYF. DNA for the CDR3: TGTGCCTATAGTTTACTAGCAGGATCTGGTGTGGGAGATACGCAGTATTTT.

In this sample, this clone turned up a few times. The J gene is TRBJ2-7, the V gene TRBV18; 14 positions agree with TRBD2. Germline V gene lookup returns CDR1 KGHSH and CDR2 LQKENI. CDR3 length: 16 amino acids. The ends lost 5 bases at V and 7 bases at J; junction bases unmatched: 10. The CDR3 DNA reads TGTGCCAGCTCATCGGGACTAGCGGGAGACCTGGGGGAGCAGTACTTC. Protein sequence: CASSSGLAGDLGEQYF.

The CDR3 sequence: CASSFGGDTQYF. The CDR3 DNA follows: TGTGCCAGCAGTTTCGGAGGGGATACGCAGTATTTT. This chain connects TRBV12-3 or TRBV12-4 to TRBJ2-3; D might be TRBD2 (6 bases). The CDR3 covers 12 residues. Trimming cost V 3 bases and J 6 bases, with 7 bases left between them.